The present entry profiles one T cell receptor (beta chain) with its context. Its antigen is unknown. It has no much larger one-base neighbor in the sample; base qualities were not kept. This entry is derived from a study of technical replicates of blood from several donors (dated by TCRdb to the late 2010s). V is trimmed back by 5 bases and J by 1 base, and the junction contains 7 bases that no gene match accounts for. The CDR3 goes from the cysteine to the phenylalanine over 16 residues. Just the 48-base CDR3 DNA is kept, in frame starting at base 1. CDR1 and CDR2 were assigned from the germline V gene as ENHRY and SYGVKD. Library prep was done by the immunoSEQ multiplex PCR assay. Entries here come from immuneACCESS through TCRdb and include only in-frame sequences with V and J called. Some clones fail to appear in such tables; in the studies checked, an unresolved V gene covers under half of the shortfall, and the cause of the remainder is unknown. For this sample the table gives tens of thousands of clones, of which roughly 94% were detected only once. The top ten clones comprise 0.35% to 0.45% of the sample.

The material sequenced was T cells isolated from PBMCs. The chain is assembled from TRBV10-3 and TRBJ2-2, with TRBD1 identical over 7 junction bases. The receptor was derived from a human donor in good health. The nucleotide sequence reads as follows: TGTGCCATCAGTACCGGGACAGTTCTGAACACCGGGGAGCTGTTTTTT. It is translated as CAISTGTVLNTGELFF.